This is a list of T cell receptor beta chains from one sample in a study of CD8+CD57+ T cells in acquired aplastic anemia. MiXCR, applied by TCRdb to the reads, yields one record per CDR3 protein. This sample has 310,000 or so distinct CDR3 sequences, with under 60% found just once. Sequenced input: sorted CD4+, CD8+, or CD8+CD57+ T cells (not recorded which) from PBMCs. The receptors come from a human donor with aplastic anemia. CDR3s include the opening cysteine and the closing phenylalanine or tryptophan. Fields, in order: clone size, D gene, V gene, J gene, CDR3 protein, CDR3 DNA. The D gene is left open where the match is weak. Clone size is stated in some rows and not others, as once, few, many or a class when expanded.

NA,NA,TRBV25-1,TRBJ2-7,CARDGIYEQYF,TGTGCTAGGGACGGGATCTACGAGCAGTACTTC
NA,NA,TRBV9,TRBJ2-7,CASSVVTGSAYEQYF,TGTGCCAGCAGCGTGGTGACAGGCTCCGCCTACGAGCAGTACTTC
few,TRBD2,TRBV15,TRBJ2-1,CATRDERGGRNEQFF,TGTGCCACCAGGGACGAACGGGGGGGCCGAAATGAGCAGTTCTTC
NA,TRBD1,TRBV7-9,TRBJ2-1,CASSPRMTGGGNEQFF,TGTGCCAGCAGCCCCCGGATGACAGGGGGAGGGAATGAGCAGTTCTTC
once,TRBD1,TRBV9,TRBJ1-2,CASSVEGTADIDGYTF,TGTGCCAGCAGCGTAGAAGGGACAGCGGATATTGATGGCTACACCTTC
NA,NA,TRBV5-1,TRBJ2-5,CASSLGLTLQETQYF,TGCGCCAGCAGCTTGGGACTAACTCTCCAAGAGACCCAGTACTTC
NA,TRBD1,TRBV7-9,TRBJ1-2,CAITGDVDGYTF,TGTGCCATCACAGGGGATGTCGATGGCTACACCTTC
NA,NA,TRBV12-3/TRBV12-4,TRBJ1-5,CASRGRNQPQHF,TGTGCCAGCAGGGGGCGAAATCAGCCCCAGCATTTT
NA,NA,TRBV20-1,TRBJ2-1,CSASAGGGAGQNHPHNEQFF,TGCAGTGCGTCTGCCGGAGGGGGGGCCGGTCAGAACCACCCCCACAATGAGCAGTTCTTC
NA,TRBD1,TRBV10-3,TRBJ1-1,CAINPTGSNTEAFF,TGTGCCATCAATCCGACAGGGAGCAACACTGAAGCTTTCTTT
NA,NA,TRBV9,TRBJ1-5,CASSVESNQPQHF,TGTGCCAGCAGCGTTGAGAGCAATCAGCCCCAGCATTTT
many,NA,TRBV3-1,TRBJ2-1,CASNGGPGNEQFF,TGTGCCAGCAACGGGGGGCCCGGGAATGAGCAGTTCTTC
NA,TRBD1,TRBV10-3,TRBJ2-1,CATRQGSGTGKYNEQFF,TGTGCCACCAGGCAAGGGTCCGGGACAGGGAAATACAATGAGCAGTTCTTC
NA,TRBD2,TRBV2,TRBJ2-5,CASSFGLAGGETQYF,TGTGCCAGCAGTTTCGGACTAGCGGGAGGAGAGACCCAGTACTTC
few,TRBD1,TRBV15,TRBJ1-4,CATSRGVGQGDEKLFF,TGTGCCACCAGCAGAGGGGTGGGACAGGGGGATGAAAAACTGTTTTTT
many,TRBD2,TRBV19,TRBJ2-3,CASSPTQLAGVPSTDTQYF,TGTGCCAGTAGTCCGACCCAACTAGCGGGGGTGCCTAGCACAGATACGCAGTATTTT
NA,TRBD1,TRBV6-6,TRBJ2-7,CAAALDRDYEQYF,TGTGCCGCCGCCCTCGACAGGGACTACGAGCAGTACTTC
NA,NA,TRBV15,TRBJ2-7,CATSSLGGGVYEQYF,TGTGCCACCAGCAGTTTAGGGGGTGGGGTGTACGAGCAGTACTTC
few,TRBD2,TRBV2,TRBJ2-5,CASTGLAGEETQYF,TGTGCCAGCACCGGACTAGCGGGAGAAGAGACCCAGTACTTC
once,NA,TRBV5-1,TRBJ1-2,CASNLEGFGHTF,TGCGCCAGCAACTTGGAAGGGTTTGGCCACACCTTC
NA,NA,TRBV6-6,TRBJ2-7,CASSYTGTYEQYF,TGTGCCAGCAGTTATACAGGAACCTACGAGCAGTACTTC
NA,TRBD2,TRBV19,TRBJ2-1,CASSGPSGNNEQFF,TGTGCCAGTAGTGGGCCTAGCGGGAACAATGAGCAGTTCTTC
many,NA,TRBV12-3/TRBV12-4,TRBJ2-7,CASSLGGGSYEQYF,TGTGCCAGCAGTTTAGGAGGGGGCTCCTACGAGCAGTACTTC
NA,TRBD1,TRBV7-9,TRBJ2-1,CASSPKHTGGSYNEQFF,TGTGCCAGCAGCCCCAAACACACAGGGGGATCCTACAATGAGCAGTTCTTC
NA,TRBD1,TRBV20-1,TRBJ1-5,CSAAGTANQPQHF,TGCAGTGCCGCGGGGACAGCAAATCAGCCCCAGCATTTT